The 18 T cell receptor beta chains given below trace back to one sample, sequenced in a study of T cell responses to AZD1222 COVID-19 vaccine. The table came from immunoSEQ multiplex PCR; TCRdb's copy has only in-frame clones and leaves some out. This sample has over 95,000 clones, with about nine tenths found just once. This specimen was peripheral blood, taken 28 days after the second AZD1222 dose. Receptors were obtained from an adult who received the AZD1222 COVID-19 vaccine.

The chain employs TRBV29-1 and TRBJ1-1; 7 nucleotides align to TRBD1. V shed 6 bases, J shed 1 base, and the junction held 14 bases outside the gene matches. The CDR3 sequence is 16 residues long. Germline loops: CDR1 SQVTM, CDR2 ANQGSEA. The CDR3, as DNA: TGCAGCGTCTATACTTTGCCGGGGGACAGGAACACTGAAGCTTTCTTT. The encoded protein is CSVYTLPGDRNTEAFF.

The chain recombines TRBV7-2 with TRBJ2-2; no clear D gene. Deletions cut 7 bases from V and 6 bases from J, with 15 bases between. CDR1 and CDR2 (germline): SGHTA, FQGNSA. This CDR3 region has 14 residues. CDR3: CASTQTPGSGELFF. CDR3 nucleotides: TGTGCCAGCACCCAGACCCCCGGCTCCGGGGAGCTGTTTTTT.

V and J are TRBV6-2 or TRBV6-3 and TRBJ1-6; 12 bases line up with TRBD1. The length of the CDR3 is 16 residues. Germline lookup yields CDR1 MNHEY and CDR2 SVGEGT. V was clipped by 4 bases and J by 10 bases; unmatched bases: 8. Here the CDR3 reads CASSWGQGARLSPLHF. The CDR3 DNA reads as TGTGCCAGCAGTTGGGGACAGGGGGCGCGACTATCACCCCTCCACTTT.

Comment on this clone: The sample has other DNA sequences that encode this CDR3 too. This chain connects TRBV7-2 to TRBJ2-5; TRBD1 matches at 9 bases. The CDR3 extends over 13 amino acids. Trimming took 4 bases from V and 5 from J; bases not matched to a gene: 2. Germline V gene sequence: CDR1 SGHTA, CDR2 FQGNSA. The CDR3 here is CASSSDRGETQYF. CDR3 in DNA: TGTGCCAGCAGCTCCGACAGGGGGGAGACCCAGTACTTC.

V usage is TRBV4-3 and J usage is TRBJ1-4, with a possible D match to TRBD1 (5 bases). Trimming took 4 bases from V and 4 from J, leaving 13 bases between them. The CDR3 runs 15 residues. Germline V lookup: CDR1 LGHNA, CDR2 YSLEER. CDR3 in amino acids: CASSPGAVNNEKLFF. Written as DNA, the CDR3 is TGCGCCAGCAGCCCTGGGGCAGTTAATAATGAAAAACTGTTTTTT.

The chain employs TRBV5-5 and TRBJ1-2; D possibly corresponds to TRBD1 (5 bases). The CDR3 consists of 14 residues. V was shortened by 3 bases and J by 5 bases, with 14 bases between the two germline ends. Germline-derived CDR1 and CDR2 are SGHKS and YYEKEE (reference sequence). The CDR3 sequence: CASSYQGEGYGYTF. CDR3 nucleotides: TGTGCCAGCAGCTACCAGGGAGAGGGGTATGGCTACACCTTC.

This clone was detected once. Written as DNA, the CDR3 is TGTGCCAGTAGTGTACAGGGGGCTAACTATGGCTACACCTTC. It codes for CASSVQGANYGYTF. The chain is built from TRBV19 and TRBJ1-2; 8 nucleotides match TRBD1. The V segment lost 5 bases and the J segment 0 bases; nucleotides outside the gene matches: 2. The CDR3 has 14 amino acids. Germline CDR1 is LNHDA and CDR2 is SQIVND (reference sequence).

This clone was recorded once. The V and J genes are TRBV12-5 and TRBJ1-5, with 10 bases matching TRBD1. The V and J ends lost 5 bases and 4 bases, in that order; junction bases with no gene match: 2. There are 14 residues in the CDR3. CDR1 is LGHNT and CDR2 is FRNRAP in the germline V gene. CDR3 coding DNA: TGTGCTAGTGGTAAGGGACAGGGGAATCAGCCCCAGCATTTT. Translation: CASGKGQGNQPQHF. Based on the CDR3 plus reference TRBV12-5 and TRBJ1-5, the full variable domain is DARVTQTPRHKVTEMGQEVTMRCQPILGHNTVFWYRQTMMQGLELLAYFRNRAPLDDSGMPKDRFSAEMPDATLATLKIQPSEPRDSAVYFCASGKGQGNQPQHFGDGTRLSIL.

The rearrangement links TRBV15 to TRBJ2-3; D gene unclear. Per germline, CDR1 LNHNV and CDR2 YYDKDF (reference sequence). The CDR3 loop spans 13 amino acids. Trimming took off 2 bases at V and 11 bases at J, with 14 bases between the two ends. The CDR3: CATSRKGQNEQYF. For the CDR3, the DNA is TGTGCCACCAGCAGAAAAGGGCAGAATGAGCAGTATTTT.

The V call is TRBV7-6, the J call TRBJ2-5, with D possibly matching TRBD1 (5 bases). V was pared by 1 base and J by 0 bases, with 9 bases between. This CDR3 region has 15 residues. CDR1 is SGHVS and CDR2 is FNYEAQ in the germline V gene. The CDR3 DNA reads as TGTGCCAGCAGCTTAGTGGGGCCCCACCAAGAGACCCAGTACTTC. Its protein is CASSLVGPHQETQYF.

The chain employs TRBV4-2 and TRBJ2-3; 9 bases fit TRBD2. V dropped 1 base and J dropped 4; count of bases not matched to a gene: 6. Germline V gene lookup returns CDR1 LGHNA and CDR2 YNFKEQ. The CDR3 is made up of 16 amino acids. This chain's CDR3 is CASSQGRGGAADTQYF. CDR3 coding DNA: TGTGCCAGCAGCCAAGGGCGCGGGGGGGCAGCAGATACGCAGTATTTT.

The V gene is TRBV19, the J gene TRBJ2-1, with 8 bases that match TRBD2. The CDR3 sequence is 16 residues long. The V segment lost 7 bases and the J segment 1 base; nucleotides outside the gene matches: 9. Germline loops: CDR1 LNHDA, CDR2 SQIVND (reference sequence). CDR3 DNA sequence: TGTGCCAGTACCCCCCTGGGCGGGGGGTCCTACAATGAGCAGTTCTTC. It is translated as CASTPLGGGSYNEQFF.

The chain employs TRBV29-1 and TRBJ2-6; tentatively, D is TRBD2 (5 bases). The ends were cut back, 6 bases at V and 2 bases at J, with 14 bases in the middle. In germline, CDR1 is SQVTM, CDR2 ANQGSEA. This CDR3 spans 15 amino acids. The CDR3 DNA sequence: TGCAGCGTGGAGGACGCCCGGGCTGGGGCCAACGTCCTGACTTTC. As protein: CSVEDARAGANVLTF.

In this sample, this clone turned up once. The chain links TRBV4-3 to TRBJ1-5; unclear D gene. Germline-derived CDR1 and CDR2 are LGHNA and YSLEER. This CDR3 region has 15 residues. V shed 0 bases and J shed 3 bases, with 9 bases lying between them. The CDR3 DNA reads TGCGCCAGCAGCCAAGATGAGGGCCTCAATCAGCCCCAGCATTTT. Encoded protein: CASSQDEGLNQPQHF.

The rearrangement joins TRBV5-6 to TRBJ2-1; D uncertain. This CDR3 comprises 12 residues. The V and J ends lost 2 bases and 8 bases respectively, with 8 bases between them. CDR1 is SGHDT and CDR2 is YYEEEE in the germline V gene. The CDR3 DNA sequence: TGTGCCAGCAGCTTAACTGGCCATGAGCAGTTCTTC. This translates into CASSLTGHEQFF. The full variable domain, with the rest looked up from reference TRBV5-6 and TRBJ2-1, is DAGVTQSPTHLIKTRGQQVTLRCSPKSGHDTVSWYQQALGQGPQFIFQYYEEEERQRGNFPDRFSGHQFPNYSSELNVNALLLGDSALYLCASSLTGHEQFFGPGTRLTVL.

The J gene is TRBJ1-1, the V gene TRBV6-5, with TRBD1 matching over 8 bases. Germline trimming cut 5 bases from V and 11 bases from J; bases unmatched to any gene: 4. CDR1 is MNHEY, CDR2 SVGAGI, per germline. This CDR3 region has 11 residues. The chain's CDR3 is CASSRQGKAFF. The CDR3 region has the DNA TGTGCCAGCAGTCGACAGGGGAAGGCTTTCTTT.

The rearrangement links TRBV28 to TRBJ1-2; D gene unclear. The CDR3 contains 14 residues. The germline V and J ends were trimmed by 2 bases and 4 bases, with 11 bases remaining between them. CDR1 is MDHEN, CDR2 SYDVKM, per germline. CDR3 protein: CASSLETVPYGYTF. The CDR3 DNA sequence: TGTGCCAGCAGTTTAGAGACGGTCCCCTATGGCTACACCTTC.

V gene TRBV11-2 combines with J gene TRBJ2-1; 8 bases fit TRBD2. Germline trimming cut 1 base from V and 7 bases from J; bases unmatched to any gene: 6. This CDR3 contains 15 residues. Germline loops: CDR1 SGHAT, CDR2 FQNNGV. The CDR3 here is CASSLAGGGRNEQFF. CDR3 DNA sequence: TGTGCCAGCAGCTTAGCGGGGGGCGGGAGGAATGAGCAGTTCTTC.